This is a list of T cell receptor beta chains from one sample in a study of T cells after yellow fever vaccination. TCRdb redid the calling of the 5' RACE reads with MiXCR, one entry per CDR3 protein. The top ten clones hold around 3.4% of a sample with about 300,000 distinct CDR3 sequences, around 10% of them seen once. The starting material was CD4+ T cells sorted from PBMCs, obtained 5 days after the yellow fever booster vaccination. These receptors were collected from a man between 18 and 35 years old who received the YFV17D yellow fever vaccine. Each CDR3 is given with its conserved first and last residue. Fields, in order: clone size, D gene, J gene, V gene, CDR3 DNA, CDR3 protein. The D gene is left open where the match is weak. Clone size is stated in some rows and not others, as once, few, many or a class when expanded.

clone size: many; D gene: .; J gene: TRBJ2-3; V gene: TRBV5-1; CDR3 DNA: TGCGCCAGCAGCCCCTTACAGGGAGAAGATACGCAGTATTTT; CDR3 protein: CASSPLQGEDTQYF
clone size: .; D gene: .; J gene: TRBJ1-1; V gene: TRBV18; CDR3 DNA: TGTGCCAGCTCACCAGGCATTTCGAACACTGAAGCTTTCTTT; CDR3 protein: CASSPGISNTEAFF
clone size: .; D gene: .; J gene: TRBJ2-3; V gene: TRBV11-3; CDR3 DNA: TGTGCCAGCAGTTTCAGGGGTGGCGAGGGCACAGATACGCAGTATTTT; CDR3 protein: CASSFRGGEGTDTQYF
clone size: few; D gene: .; J gene: TRBJ2-3; V gene: TRBV5-5; CDR3 DNA: TGTGCCAGCAGCTTGACACTCGGGGTCACAGATACGCAGTATTTT; CDR3 protein: CASSLTLGVTDTQYF
clone size: .; D gene: TRBD2; J gene: TRBJ2-1; V gene: TRBV3-1; CDR3 DNA: TGTGCCAGCAGCCAAGGTGTAGCGGGTCTGGGTTTAGAGCAGTTCTTC; CDR3 protein: CASSQGVAGLGLEQFF
clone size: .; D gene: TRBD2; J gene: TRBJ2-1; V gene: TRBV28; CDR3 DNA: TGTGCCAGCAGCCCGGGACTAGCGGGGGGGCACCTCGAGCAGTTCTTC; CDR3 protein: CASSPGLAGGHLEQFF
clone size: .; D gene: .; J gene: TRBJ2-1; V gene: TRBV7-2; CDR3 DNA: TGTGCCAGCAGCTTAGGGCGGGACGCCTACAATGAGCAGTTCTTC; CDR3 protein: CASSLGRDAYNEQFF
clone size: few; D gene: .; J gene: TRBJ1-1; V gene: TRBV12-3/TRBV12-4; CDR3 DNA: TGTGCCAGCAGTTTAGACAGGGTCTCCACTGAAGCTTTCTTT; CDR3 protein: CASSLDRVSTEAFF
clone size: few; D gene: .; J gene: TRBJ1-2; V gene: TRBV11-2; CDR3 DNA: TGTGCCAGCAGCTTAGCCGGGGCAGGTACTGGCTACACCTTC; CDR3 protein: CASSLAGAGTGYTF
clone size: .; D gene: TRBD2; J gene: TRBJ2-7; V gene: TRBV20-1; CDR3 DNA: TGCAGTGCTAGACCACCGGAGGCGGGGGGGTACGAGCAGTACTTC; CDR3 protein: CSARPPEAGGYEQYF
clone size: few; D gene: .; J gene: TRBJ1-2; V gene: TRBV7-2; CDR3 DNA: TGTGCCAGCAGCTTAGCCCACCAGGGGTATGGCTACACCTTC; CDR3 protein: CASSLAHQGYGYTF
clone size: few; D gene: .; J gene: TRBJ2-7; V gene: TRBV5-1; CDR3 DNA: TGCGCCAGCAGCCCACGGGACGGCTCCTACGAGCAGTACTTC; CDR3 protein: CASSPRDGSYEQYF
clone size: few; D gene: TRBD1; J gene: TRBJ1-1; V gene: TRBV9; CDR3 DNA: TGTGCCAGCAGCCCTCGGACAGGGGAAGGGAACACTGAAGCTTTCTTT; CDR3 protein: CASSPRTGEGNTEAFF
clone size: .; D gene: .; J gene: TRBJ1-4; V gene: TRBV5-1; CDR3 DNA: TGCGCCAGCAGCCTCCGGTCGGGGGGAACTAATGAAAAACTGTTTTTT; CDR3 protein: CASSLRSGGTNEKLFF
clone size: few; D gene: TRBD1; J gene: TRBJ1-1; V gene: TRBV5-1; CDR3 DNA: TGCGCCAGCAGCGGACAGGGGACCGGCGCTTTCTTT; CDR3 protein: CASSGQGTGAFF